The 24 T cell receptor beta chains below come from one sample, sequenced in a study of CD8 T cells in Susac syndrome. Random-hexamer reverse transcription was applied to roughly 0.5 to 1 ug RNA. TCRdb processed the immunoSEQ multiplex PCR reads anew with MiXCR; each CDR3 protein has one entry. The sample consists of some 97,000 distinct CDR3 sequences, 95% of them appearing once. The sequenced sample was CD8+ T cells from PBMCs. The receptors were gathered from a human donor with Susac syndrome.

This chain connects TRBV13 to TRBJ2-5; D gene ambiguous. The CDR3 consists of 14 residues. The V gene's germline CDR1 is PRHDT and CDR2 FYEKMQ (reference sequence). V lost 5 bases to trimming and J lost 5 bases, with 15 bases between them. Written as DNA, the CDR3 is TGTGCCAGCAGCCCAGATGGTCTTCGGGAGACCCAGTACTTC. Protein sequence: CASSPDGLRETQYF.

This chain uses TRBV29-1 with TRBJ2-7; 8 bases are shared with TRBD2. The CDR3 is 13 amino acids. The germline CDR1 and CDR2 sequences are SQVTM and ANQGSEA. Losses at the gene ends were 6 bases for V and 3 bases for J; bases not matched to a gene: 7. In DNA form, the CDR3 reads TGCAGCGTGGCCGGGAGCGGGGGCTACGAGCAGTACTTC. It yields the protein CSVAGSGGYEQYF.

This sequence joins TRBV9 and TRBJ1-3, with TRBD1 as a possible D gene (5 bases). This CDR3 is built from 14 residues. V lost 2 bases, J lost 8 bases, and 14 bases lay in between. Germline V gene sequence: CDR1 SGDLS, CDR2 YYNGEE. The CDR3, as DNA: TGTGCCAGCAGCGTTATAGGGGTCGACGACACCATATATTTT. Its translation: CASSVIGVDDTIYF.

The genes are TRBV4-1 and TRBJ2-7; 7 nucleotides align to TRBD1. In germline, CDR1 is MGHRA, CDR2 YSYEKL. V was clipped by 2 bases and J by 2 bases; unmatched bases: 9. The CDR3 totals 16 residues. As DNA, the CDR3 is TGCGCCAGCAGCCAACCATTGGGACAGAGGGCCTACGAGCAGTACTTC. This sequence encodes CASSQPLGQRAYEQYF.

The genes are TRBV24-1 and TRBJ2-1, with 10 positions matching TRBD1. After removal of 7 bases from V and 8 bases from J, the junction contained 10 bases not matched to a gene. In germline, CDR1 is KGHDR, CDR2 SFDVKD. This CDR3 comprises 15 residues. CDR3 nucleotides: TGTGCCACCAGCACCGGGGACAGGGGAGTGCATGAGCAGTTCTTC. Amino acids: CATSTGDRGVHEQFF.

The chain couples TRBV3-1 to TRBJ1-1; 7 bases align to TRBD1. This CDR3 is built from 15 residues. The J segment lost 6 bases and the V segment lost 6 bases, leaving 13 bases of the junction unmatched. Germline V CDR1 and CDR2: LGHDT, YNNKEL (reference sequence). The CDR3 sequence is CASRAPQGGEAEAFF. Here the CDR3 DNA reads TGTGCCAGCAGAGCACCTCAGGGGGGAGAGGCTGAAGCTTTCTTT.

V gene TRBV20-1 combines with J gene TRBJ1-3; 7 nucleotides agree with TRBD1. Germline-derived CDR1 and CDR2 are DFQATT and SNEGSKA (reference sequence). The CDR3 has 13 residues. V shed 4 bases, J shed 1 base, and the junction held 1 base outside the gene matches. The CDR3 region is CSANRGSGNTIYF. The CDR3 DNA reads TGCAGTGCTAACAGGGGTTCTGGAAACACCATATATTTT.

The V call is TRBV20-1, the J call TRBJ2-7, with D tentatively TRBD1 or TRBD2 (5 bases each). CDR1 is DFQATT, CDR2 SNEGSKA, per germline (reference sequence). CDR3 length equals 14 residues. V lost 5 bases, J lost 0 bases, and 14 bases lay in between. CDR3 region: CSAEGTESSYEQYF. As DNA, the CDR3 is TGCAGTGCTGAGGGGACGGAGAGCTCCTACGAGCAGTACTTC.

The CDR3 DNA follows: TGTGCCAGCAGCTCCAACATGAACACTGAAGCTTTCTTT. It specifies CASSSNMNTEAFF. The gene calls are TRBV7-9 and TRBJ1-1; no reliable D call. Trimming took off 4 bases at V and 0 bases at J, with 6 bases between the two ends. This CDR3 has 13 residues. Germline lookup yields CDR1 SEHNR and CDR2 FQNEAQ (reference sequence).

The chain has TRBV18 and TRBJ1-1; D call uncertain. CDR3 length: 13 amino acids. Germline-derived CDR1 and CDR2 are KGHSH and LQKENI. Trimming shortened V by 1 base and J by 5 bases, and 8 bases separated the two germline ends. The CDR3 loop is CASSPQGRTEAFF. The CDR3 region has the DNA TGTGCCAGCTCACCACAGGGAAGGACTGAAGCTTTCTTT.

The chain couples TRBV20-1 to TRBJ2-1; D unresolved. Between the trimmed V and J ends, which lost 3 bases and 0 bases, there was a span of 9 bases. From germline, CDR1 is DFQATT and CDR2 SNEGSKA (reference sequence). The CDR3 extends over 14 amino acids. The CDR3 nucleotides are TGCAGTGCTAGTACACGAAGCTCCTACAATGAGCAGTTCTTC. Residues: CSASTRSSYNEQFF.

The J gene is TRBJ2-7, the V gene TRBV11-2, with D perhaps matching TRBD2 (6 bases). Trimming cost V 4 bases and J 1 base, with 11 bases left between them. This CDR3 region has 14 residues. Germline lookup yields CDR1 SGHAT and CDR2 FQNNGV. The chain's CDR3 is CASSSGAGSYEQYF. The CDR3 DNA sequence: TGTGCCAGCAGCTCCGGCGCGGGATCCTACGAGCAGTACTTC. Drawing the rest from reference TRBV11-2 and TRBJ2-7, the complete variable domain is EAGVAQSPRYKIIEKRQSVAFWCNPISGHATLYWYQQILGQGPKLLIQFQNNGVVDDSQLPKDRFSAERLKGVDSTLKIQPAKLEDSAVYLCASSSGAGSYEQYFGPGTRLTVT.

This sequence joins TRBV20-1 and TRBJ1-4; perhaps TRBD1 as D (5 bases). From germline, CDR1 is DFQATT and CDR2 SNEGSKA (reference sequence). The CDR3 consists of 13 residues. V lost 5 bases, J lost 8 bases, and 15 bases lay in between. For the CDR3, the DNA is TGCAGTGCTGGCCAGCCTCGGGGGGAAAAACTGTTTTTT. It encodes CSAGQPRGEKLFF.

About this clonotype: At one end, the junction sequence differs from germline, possibly due to a read error. This chain joins TRBV20-1 and TRBJ2-1; 9 positions agree with TRBD1. CDR3 length: 10 residues. Looked up from germline, CDR1 is DFQATT and CDR2 is SNEGSKA (reference sequence). The CDR3 DNA follows: TGCAGAGCTAGGGGGGACAGGGAGTTCTTC. Its protein product is CRARGDREFF.

The J gene is TRBJ2-7, the V gene TRBV28; a weak D match, TRBD1 (6 bases). The CDR3 sequence is 15 residues long. V lost 5 bases, J lost 1 base, and 15 bases lay in between. Germline assignment: CDR1 MDHEN and CDR2 SYDVKM. The CDR3 reads CASSPSRTASYEQYF. The DNA for the CDR3 is TGTGCCAGCAGTCCCTCGAGGACAGCATCCTACGAGCAGTACTTC. Combining the CDR3 with reference TRBV28 and TRBJ2-7 gives the whole variable domain DVKVTQSSRYLVKRTGEKVFLECVQDMDHENMFWYRQDPGLGLRLIYFSYDVKMKEKGDIPEGYSVSREKKERFSLILESASTNQTSMYLCASSPSRTASYEQYFGPGTRLTVT.

In its sample, this clonotype was seen once. This sequence joins TRBV29-1 and TRBJ1-1; no clear D. V was cut by 7 bases and J by 1 base, with 4 bases left in between. The length of the CDR3 is 10 residues. Germline CDR1 reads SQVTM; CDR2 reads ANQGSEA. CDR3 sequence: CSDQNTEAFF. In DNA form, the CDR3 reads TGCAGCGATCAGAACACTGAAGCTTTCTTT.

V and J are TRBV6-6 and TRBJ2-6, with 9 positions matching TRBD1. CDR1 and CDR2 (germline): MNHNY, SVGAGI (reference sequence). This CDR3 has 15 amino acids. The trim removed 6 bases at V and 5 bases at J, leaving 5 bases unmatched. The CDR3 protein is CASSPDRGRANVLTF. CDR3 in DNA: TGTGCCAGCAGCCCGGACAGGGGAAGGGCCAACGTCCTGACTTTC.

This clonotype was observed a single time. CDR3 sequence: CASSQDTGEKLFF. The CDR3, as DNA: TGCGCCAGCAGCCAAGATACAGGAGAAAAACTGTTTTTT. The genes are TRBV4-1 and TRBJ1-4, with TRBD1 as a possible D gene (5 bases). The germline CDR1 and CDR2 sequences are MGHRA and YSYEKL. V was cut by 0 bases and J by 8 bases, with 7 bases left in between. CDR3 length: 13 amino acids.

V is TRBV12-3 or TRBV12-4 and J is TRBJ1-2; 9 nucleotides match TRBD1. V lost 5 bases, J lost 8 bases, and 3 bases stayed unmatched. The CDR3 sequence is 12 residues long. As DNA, the CDR3 is TGTGCCAGCAGTAGGGGGACAGGGGGCTACACCTTC. Its protein is CASSRGTGGYTF.

The chain has TRBV20-1 and TRBJ2-6, with no clear D. This CDR3 contains 14 residues. V was clipped by 1 base and J by 1 base, with 5 bases between them. Per germline, CDR1 DFQATT and CDR2 SNEGSKA (reference sequence). Here the CDR3 reads CSARGWSGANVLTF. The DNA of the CDR3 is TGCAGTGCTAGAGGGTGGTCTGGGGCCAACGTCCTGACTTTC.

In its sample, this clonotype was seen once. This chain uses TRBV3-1 with TRBJ2-3; D assignment may be TRBD1 or TRBD2 (5 bases each). The V end lost 4 bases, the J end lost 12 bases, and 23 bases lay between the germline ends. Looked up from germline, CDR1 is LGHDT and CDR2 is YNNKEL (reference sequence). The CDR3 is 15 residues long. CDR3 residues: CASSLRYSGTQVQYF. The DNA of the CDR3 is TGTGCCAGCAGCCTACGCTACTCCGGGACCCAAGTACAGTATTTT.

This chain joins TRBV20-1 and TRBJ2-5, with no clear D. Trimming took 3 bases from V and 5 from J, leaving 4 bases between them. The length of the CDR3 is 10 residues. Germline CDR1 and CDR2: DFQATT and SNEGSKA (reference sequence). DNA for the CDR3: TGCAGTGCTAGGTCGGAGACCCAGTACTTC. Protein: CSARSETQYF.

The rearrangement links TRBV6-2 or TRBV6-3 to TRBJ1-4; no clear D gene. The V end lost 4 bases, the J end lost 5 bases, and 11 bases lay between the germline ends. Per germline, CDR1 MNHEY and CDR2 SVGEGT. This CDR3 has 14 residues. In nucleotides, the CDR3 is TGTGCCAGCAGTTGGAACAGCGAAAATGAAAAACTGTTTTTT. Its translation is CASSWNSENEKLFF.

The chain employs TRBV27 and TRBJ2-7, with TRBD1 matching 11 bases. The germline V gene has CDR1 MNHEY and CDR2 SMNVEV (reference sequence). The CDR3 consists of 14 residues. J gave up 5 bases and V 8 bases, and 8 bases lay outside the gene matches. The CDR3 protein is CASSGTGGIHEQYF. The CDR3 nucleotides are TGTGCCAGCTCCGGGACAGGGGGGATCCACGAGCAGTACTTC.